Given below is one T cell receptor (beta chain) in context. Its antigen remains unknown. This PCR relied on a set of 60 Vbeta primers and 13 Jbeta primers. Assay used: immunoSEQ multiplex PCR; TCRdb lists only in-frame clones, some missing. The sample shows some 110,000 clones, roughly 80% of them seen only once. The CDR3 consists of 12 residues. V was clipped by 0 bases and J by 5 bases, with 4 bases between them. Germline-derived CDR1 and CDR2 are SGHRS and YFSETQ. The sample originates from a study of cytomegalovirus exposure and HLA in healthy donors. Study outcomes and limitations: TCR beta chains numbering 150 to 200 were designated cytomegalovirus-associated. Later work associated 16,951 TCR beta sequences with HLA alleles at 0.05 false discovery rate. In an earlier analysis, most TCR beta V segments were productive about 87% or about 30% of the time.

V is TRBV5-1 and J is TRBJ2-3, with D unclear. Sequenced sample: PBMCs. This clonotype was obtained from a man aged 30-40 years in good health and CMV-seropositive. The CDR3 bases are TGCGCCAGCAGCTTGGGGCTAGATACGCAGTATTTT. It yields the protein CASSLGLDTQYF. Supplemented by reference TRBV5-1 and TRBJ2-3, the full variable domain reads KAGVTQTPRYLIKTRGQQVTLSCSPISGHRSVSWYQQTPGQGLQFLFEYFSETQRNKGNFPGRFSGRQFSNSRSEMNVSTLELGDSALYLCASSLGLDTQYFGPGTRLTVL.